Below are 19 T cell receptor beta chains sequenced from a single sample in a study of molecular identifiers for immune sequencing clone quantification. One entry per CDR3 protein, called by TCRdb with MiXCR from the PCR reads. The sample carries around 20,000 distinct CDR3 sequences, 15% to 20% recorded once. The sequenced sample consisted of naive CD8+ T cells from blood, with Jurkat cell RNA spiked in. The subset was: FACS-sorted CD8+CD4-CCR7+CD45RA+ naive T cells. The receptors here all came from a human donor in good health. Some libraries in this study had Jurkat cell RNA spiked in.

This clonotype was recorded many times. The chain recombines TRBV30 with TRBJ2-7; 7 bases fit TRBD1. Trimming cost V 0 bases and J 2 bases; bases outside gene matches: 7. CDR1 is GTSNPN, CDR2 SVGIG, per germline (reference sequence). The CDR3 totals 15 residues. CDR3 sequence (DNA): TGTGCCTGGAGTGTACAGCACAGGGGTACCTACGAGCAGTACTTC. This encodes CAWSVQHRGTYEQYF. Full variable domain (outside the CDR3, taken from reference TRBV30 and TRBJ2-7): SQTIHQWPATLVQPVGSPLSLECTVEGTSNPNLYWYRQAAGRGLQLLFYSVGIGQISSEVPQNLSASRPQDRQFILSSKKLLLSDSGFYLCAWSVQHRGTYEQYFGPGTRLTVT.

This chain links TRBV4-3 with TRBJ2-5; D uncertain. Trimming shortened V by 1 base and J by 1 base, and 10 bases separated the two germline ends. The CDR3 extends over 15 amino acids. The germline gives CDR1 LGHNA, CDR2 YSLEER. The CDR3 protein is CASSQGRSLQETQYF. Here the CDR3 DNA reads TGCGCCAGCAGCCAAGGTCGGTCCCTCCAAGAGACCCAGTACTTC.

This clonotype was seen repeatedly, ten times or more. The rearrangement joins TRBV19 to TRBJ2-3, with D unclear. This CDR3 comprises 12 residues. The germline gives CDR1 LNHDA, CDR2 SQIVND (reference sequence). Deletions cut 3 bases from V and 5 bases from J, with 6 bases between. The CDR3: CASSILGDTQYF. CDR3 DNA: TGTGCCAGTAGTATTCTCGGAGATACGCAGTATTTT.

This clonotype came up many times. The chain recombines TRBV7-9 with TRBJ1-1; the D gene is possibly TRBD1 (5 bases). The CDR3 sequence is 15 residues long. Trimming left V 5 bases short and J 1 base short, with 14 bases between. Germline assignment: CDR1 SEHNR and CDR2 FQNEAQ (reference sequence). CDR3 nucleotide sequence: TGTGCCAGCAGCCCGAGTAGACAGACGAACACTGAAGCTTTCTTT. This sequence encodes CASSPSRQTNTEAFF.

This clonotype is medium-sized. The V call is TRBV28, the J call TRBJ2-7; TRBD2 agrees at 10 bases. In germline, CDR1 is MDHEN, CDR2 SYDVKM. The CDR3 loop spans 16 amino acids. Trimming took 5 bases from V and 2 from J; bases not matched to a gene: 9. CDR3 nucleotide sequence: TGTGCCAGCAGTCCTCGCGGAGCGGGAGGGCCCTACGAGCAGTACTTC. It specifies CASSPRGAGGPYEQYF.

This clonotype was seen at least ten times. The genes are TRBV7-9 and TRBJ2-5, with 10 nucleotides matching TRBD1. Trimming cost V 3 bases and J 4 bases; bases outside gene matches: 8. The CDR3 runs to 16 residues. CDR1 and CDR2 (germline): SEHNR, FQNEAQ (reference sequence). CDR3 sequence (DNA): TGTGCCAGCAGCTTTACCGGAGGACAGGGGGGAGAGACCCAGTACTTC. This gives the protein CASSFTGGQGGETQYF.

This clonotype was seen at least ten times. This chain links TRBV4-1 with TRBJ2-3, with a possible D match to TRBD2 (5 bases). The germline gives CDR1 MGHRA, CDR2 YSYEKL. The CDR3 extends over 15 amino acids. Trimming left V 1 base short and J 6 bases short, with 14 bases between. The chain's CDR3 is CASSQVSGSPDTQYF. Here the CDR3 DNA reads TGCGCCAGCAGCCAAGTAAGCGGATCCCCGGATACGCAGTATTTT.

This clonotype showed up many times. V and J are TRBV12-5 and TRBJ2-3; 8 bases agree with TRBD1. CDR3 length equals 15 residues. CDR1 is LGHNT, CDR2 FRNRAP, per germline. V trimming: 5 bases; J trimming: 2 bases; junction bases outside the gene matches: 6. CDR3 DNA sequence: TGTGCTAGTGGTGCCCCGGGACAGGCCACAGATACGCAGTATTTT. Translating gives CASGAPGQATDTQYF.

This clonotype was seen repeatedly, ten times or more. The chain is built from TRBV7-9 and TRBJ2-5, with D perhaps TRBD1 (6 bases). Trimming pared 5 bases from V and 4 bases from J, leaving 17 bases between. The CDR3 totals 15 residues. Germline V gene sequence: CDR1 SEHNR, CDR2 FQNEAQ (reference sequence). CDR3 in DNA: TGTGCCAGCAGCCGCCCTCTCGGACAGCTAGAGACCCAGTACTTC. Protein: CASSRPLGQLETQYF.

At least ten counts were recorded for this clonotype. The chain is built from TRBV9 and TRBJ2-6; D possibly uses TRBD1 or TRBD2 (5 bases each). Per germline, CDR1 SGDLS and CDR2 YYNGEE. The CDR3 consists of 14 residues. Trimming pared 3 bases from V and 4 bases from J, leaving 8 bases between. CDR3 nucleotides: TGTGCCAGCAGCGGGGGGTTAGGGGCCAACGTCCTGACTTTC. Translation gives CASSGGLGANVLTF.

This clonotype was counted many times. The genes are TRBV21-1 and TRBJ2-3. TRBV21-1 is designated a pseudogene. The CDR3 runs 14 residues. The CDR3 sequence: CASSKRNRPDTQYF. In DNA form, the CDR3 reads TGTGCCAGCAGCAAAAGAAACCGCCCAGATACGCAGTATTTT.

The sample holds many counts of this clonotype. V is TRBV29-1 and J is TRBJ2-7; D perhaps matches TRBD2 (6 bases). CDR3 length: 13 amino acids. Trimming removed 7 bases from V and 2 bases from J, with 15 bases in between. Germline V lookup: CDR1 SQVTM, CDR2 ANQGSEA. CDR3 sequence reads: CSGRDGTTYEQYF. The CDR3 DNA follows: TGCAGCGGGCGGGACGGGACCACCTACGAGCAGTACTTC.

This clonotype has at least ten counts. CDR3 protein: CASADTPIGGGTDTQYF. The DNA for the CDR3 is TGTGCCAGCGCCGACACTCCAATAGGGGGCGGGACAGATACGCAGTATTTT. The chain has TRBV5-5 and TRBJ2-3; 7 bases align to TRBD1. Germline CDR1 reads SGHKS; CDR2 reads YYEKEE (reference sequence). Trimming took 7 bases from V and 3 from J; bases not matched to a gene: 17. The CDR3 contains 17 residues.

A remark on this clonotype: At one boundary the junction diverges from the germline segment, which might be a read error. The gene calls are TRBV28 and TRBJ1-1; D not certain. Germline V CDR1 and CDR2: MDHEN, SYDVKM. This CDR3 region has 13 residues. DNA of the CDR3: TGTGCAAGCAGTTCCGACAAGGGCACTGAAGCTTCCTTT. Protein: CASSSDKGTEASF.

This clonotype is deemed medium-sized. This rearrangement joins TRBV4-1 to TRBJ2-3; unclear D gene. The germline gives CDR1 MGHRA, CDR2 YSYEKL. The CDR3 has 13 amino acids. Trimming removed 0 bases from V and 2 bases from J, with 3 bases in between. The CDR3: CASSQDPTDTQYF. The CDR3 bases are TGCGCCAGCAGCCAAGATCCCACAGATACGCAGTATTTT.

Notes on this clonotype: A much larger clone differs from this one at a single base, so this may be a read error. As DNA, the CDR3 is TGTGCCAGCACCAACGACGCGACCACTGAAGCTTTCTTT. Protein sequence: CASTNDATTEAFF. V usage is TRBV7-9 and J usage is TRBJ1-1; no clear D gene. V was pared by 7 bases and J by 4 bases, with 13 bases between. Germline V gene lookup returns CDR1 SEHNR and CDR2 FQNEAQ (reference sequence). This CDR3 contains 13 residues.

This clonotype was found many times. CDR3 amino acids: CASKESGRNNQPQHF. The DNA for the CDR3 is TGTGCCAGCAAAGAATCAGGGCGTAACAATCAGCCCCAGCATTTT. The rearrangement uses TRBV6-2 or TRBV6-3 and TRBJ1-5; possible D gene TRBD1, 5 bases. The ends were cut back, 7 bases at V and 3 bases at J, with 16 bases in the middle. Per the germline V gene, CDR1 is MNHEY and CDR2 is SVGEGT. The CDR3 loop spans 15 amino acids.

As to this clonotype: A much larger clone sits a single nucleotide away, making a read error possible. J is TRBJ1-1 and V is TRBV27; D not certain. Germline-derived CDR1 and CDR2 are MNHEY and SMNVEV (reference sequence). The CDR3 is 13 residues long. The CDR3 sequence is CAGSFAANTEAFF. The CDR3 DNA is TGTGCCGGCAGTTTTGCGGCGAACACTGAAGCTTTCTTT.

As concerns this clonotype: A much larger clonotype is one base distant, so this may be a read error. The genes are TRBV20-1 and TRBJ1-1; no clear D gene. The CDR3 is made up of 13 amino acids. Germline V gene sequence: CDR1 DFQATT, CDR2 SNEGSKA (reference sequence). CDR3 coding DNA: TGCAGTGCCTTGCCACTGACCAACACTGAAGCTCTCTTT. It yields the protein CSALPLTNTEALF.